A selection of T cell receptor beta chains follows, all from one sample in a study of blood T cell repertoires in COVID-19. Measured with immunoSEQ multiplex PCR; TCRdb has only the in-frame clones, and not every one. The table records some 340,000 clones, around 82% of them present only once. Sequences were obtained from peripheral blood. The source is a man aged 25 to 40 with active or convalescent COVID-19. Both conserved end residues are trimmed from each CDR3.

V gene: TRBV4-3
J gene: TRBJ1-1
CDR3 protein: ASSQDHGGTEAF

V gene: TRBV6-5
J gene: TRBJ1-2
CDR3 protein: ASSYSSSNYGYT

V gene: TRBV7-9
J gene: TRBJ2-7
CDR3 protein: ASSLRGNEQY

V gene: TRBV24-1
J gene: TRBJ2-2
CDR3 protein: ATKPGPTRGTGELF

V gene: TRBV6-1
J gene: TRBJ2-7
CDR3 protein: ASSEGPTAAYEQY

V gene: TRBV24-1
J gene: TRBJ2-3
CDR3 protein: ATARGSTDTQY

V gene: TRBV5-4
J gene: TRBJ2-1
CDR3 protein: ASSLLRANNEQF

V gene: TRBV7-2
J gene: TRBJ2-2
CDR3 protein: ASSLAGGGTGELF

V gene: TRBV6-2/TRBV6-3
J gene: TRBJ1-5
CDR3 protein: ASSYVGQISNQPQH

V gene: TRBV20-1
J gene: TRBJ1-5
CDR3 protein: SASWGGNQPQH

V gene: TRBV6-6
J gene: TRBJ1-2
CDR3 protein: ASSSRQGQGKDYT

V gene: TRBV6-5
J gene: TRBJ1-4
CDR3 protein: ASSYGEGIANEKLF

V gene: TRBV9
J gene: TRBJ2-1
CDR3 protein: ASSDRGGPYNEQF

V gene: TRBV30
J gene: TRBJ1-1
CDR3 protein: ACMRGGAF

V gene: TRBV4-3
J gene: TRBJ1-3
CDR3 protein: ASSQGVSGNTIY

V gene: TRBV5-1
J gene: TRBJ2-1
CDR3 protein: ASSFRQGNNEQF

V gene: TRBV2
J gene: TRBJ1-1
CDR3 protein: ASSDGTSVHEAF

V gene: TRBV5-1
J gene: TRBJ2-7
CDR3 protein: ASSLAPQGRGGEQY

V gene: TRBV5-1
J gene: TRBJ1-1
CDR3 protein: ASSLPGEEAF

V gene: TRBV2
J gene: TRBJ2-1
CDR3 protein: ASSGGQGAGYNEQF

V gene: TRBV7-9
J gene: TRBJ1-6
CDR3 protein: ASSPQGFNSPLH

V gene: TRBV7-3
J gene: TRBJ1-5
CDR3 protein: ASSLGQGNDQPQH

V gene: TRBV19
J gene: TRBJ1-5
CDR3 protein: ASSRIAQPQH

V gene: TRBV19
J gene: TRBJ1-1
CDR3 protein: ASSITLGTGHNTEAF

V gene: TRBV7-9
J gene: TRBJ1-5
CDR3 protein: ASSLGGMGNQPQH

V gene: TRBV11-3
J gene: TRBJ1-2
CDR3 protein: ASPNRGGIHGYT

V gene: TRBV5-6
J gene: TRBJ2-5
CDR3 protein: ASSSLKGARETQY

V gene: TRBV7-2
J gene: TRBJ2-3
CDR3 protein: ASSPGLAVTSTDTQY

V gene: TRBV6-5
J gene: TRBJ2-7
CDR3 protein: ASRMGQPYEQY

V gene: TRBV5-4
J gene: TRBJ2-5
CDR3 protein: ASSLASGEETQY

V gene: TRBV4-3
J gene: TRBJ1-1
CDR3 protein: ASSQDQTGREAF

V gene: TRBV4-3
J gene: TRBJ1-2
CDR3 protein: ASSQATGLGLYGYT

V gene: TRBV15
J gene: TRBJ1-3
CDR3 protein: ATSIRGADANTIY